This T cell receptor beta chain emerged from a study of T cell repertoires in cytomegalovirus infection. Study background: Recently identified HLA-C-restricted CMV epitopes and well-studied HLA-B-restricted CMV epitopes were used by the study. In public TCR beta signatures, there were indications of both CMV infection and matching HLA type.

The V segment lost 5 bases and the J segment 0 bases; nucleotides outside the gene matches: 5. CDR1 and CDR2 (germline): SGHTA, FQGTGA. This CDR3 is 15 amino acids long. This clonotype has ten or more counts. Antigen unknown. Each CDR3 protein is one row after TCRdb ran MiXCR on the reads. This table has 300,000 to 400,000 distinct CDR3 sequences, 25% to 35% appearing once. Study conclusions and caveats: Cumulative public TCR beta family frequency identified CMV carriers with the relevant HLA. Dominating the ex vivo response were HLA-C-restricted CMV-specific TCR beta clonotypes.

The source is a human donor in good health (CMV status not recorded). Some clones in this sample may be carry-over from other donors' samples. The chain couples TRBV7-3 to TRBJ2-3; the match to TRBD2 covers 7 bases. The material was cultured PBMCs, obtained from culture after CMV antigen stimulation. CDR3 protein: CASSPLGGSTDTQYF. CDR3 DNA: TGTGCCAGCAGCCCTCTCGGGGGGAGCACAGATACGCAGTATTTT. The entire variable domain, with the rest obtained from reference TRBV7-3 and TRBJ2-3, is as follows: GAGVSQTPSNKVTEKGKYVELRCDPISGHTALYWYRQSLGQGPEFLIYFQGTGAADDSGLPNDRFFAVRPEGSVSTLKIQRTERGDSAVYLCASSPLGGSTDTQYFGPGTRLTVL.